Sequencing of this T cell receptor (beta chain) was carried out in a study of blood T cell repertoires in COVID-19. Study background: The origin of the acute and convalescent COVID-19 samples was the United States, Italy and Spain. Sources were T cells, B-cell-depleted T cells, or PBMCs; the material itself was cDNA or gDNA.

Here immunoSEQ multiplex PCR was the method, and the copy in TCRdb shows in-frame clones only, minus some. This table has about 90,000 clones, roughly 78% appearing once. Germline V gene data show CDR1 as SQVTM and CDR2 as ANQGSEA. V was pared by 3 bases and J by 4 bases, with 6 bases between. This CDR3 has 11 residues. J is TRBJ1-2 and V is TRBV29-1, with a tentative D call TRBD1 (5 bases). The receptor was derived from a woman between 65 and 79 years old with acute or convalescent COVID-19. Material for sequencing was peripheral blood. The CDR3 coding sequence is TGCAGCGTTGAGACAGCCTATGGCTACACCTTC. This sequence encodes CSVETAYGYTF.